This TCR beta chain was identified during a study of blood T cells in healthy people across ages. This CDR3 is 20 amino acids long. V lost 0 bases to trimming and J lost 2 bases; unmatched junction nucleotides: 8. Germline values: CDR1 LGHNA, CDR2 YSLEER. This clonotype was seen more than once but under ten times. The antigen is not known. Then a second PCR, running roughly 7 to 12 cycles, was carried out with a sample-barcoded 5' primer and a J-beta primer mix. TCRdb re-called the 5' RACE reads with MiXCR, one entry per CDR3 protein. The table has under 1,000,000 distinct CDR3 sequences, around half seen once. Study-wide results and caveats: TCR beta diversity tracked closely with naive T cell percentage. PBMCs left unsorted prevented a conclusive naive versus antigen-experienced comparison.

The chain has TRBV4-3 and TRBJ2-1; 15 bases align to TRBD2. The sample was blood. This TCR was recovered from a man aged 80 or over in good health. CDR3 bases: TGCGCCAGCAGCCAAGATCCCGGGACTAGCGGGAGGTATACCTACAATGAGCAGTTCTTC. Amino acids: CASSQDPGTSGRYTYNEQFF.